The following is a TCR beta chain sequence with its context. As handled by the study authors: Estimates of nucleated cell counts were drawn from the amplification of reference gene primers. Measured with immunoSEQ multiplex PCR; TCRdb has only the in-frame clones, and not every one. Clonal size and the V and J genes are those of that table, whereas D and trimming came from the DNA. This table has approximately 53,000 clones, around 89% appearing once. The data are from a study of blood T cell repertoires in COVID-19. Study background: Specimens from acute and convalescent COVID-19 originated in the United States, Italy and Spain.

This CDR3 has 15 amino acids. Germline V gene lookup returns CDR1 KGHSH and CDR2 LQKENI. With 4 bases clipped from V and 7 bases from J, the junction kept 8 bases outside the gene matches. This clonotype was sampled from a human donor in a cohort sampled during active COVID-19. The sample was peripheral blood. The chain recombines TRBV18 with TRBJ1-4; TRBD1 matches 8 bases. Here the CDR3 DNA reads TGTGCCAGCTCACAACAGGGGGACACGGGTGAAAAACTGTTTTTT. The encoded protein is CASSQQGDTGEKLFF.